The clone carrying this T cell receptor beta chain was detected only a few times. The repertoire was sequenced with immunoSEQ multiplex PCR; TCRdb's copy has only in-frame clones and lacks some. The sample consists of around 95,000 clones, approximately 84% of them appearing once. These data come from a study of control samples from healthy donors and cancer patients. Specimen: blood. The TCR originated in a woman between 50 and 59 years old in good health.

The CDR3 spells CATRRGMNTEAFF. The CDR3 region has the DNA TGTGCCACCCGGAGGGGGATGAACACTGAAGCTTTCTTT. The chain has TRBV24-1 and TRBJ1-1; a weak D match, TRBD1 (6 bases). Trimming removed 9 bases from V and 0 bases from J, with 10 bases in between. There are 13 residues in the CDR3. Germline V lookup: CDR1 KGHDR, CDR2 SFDVKD.